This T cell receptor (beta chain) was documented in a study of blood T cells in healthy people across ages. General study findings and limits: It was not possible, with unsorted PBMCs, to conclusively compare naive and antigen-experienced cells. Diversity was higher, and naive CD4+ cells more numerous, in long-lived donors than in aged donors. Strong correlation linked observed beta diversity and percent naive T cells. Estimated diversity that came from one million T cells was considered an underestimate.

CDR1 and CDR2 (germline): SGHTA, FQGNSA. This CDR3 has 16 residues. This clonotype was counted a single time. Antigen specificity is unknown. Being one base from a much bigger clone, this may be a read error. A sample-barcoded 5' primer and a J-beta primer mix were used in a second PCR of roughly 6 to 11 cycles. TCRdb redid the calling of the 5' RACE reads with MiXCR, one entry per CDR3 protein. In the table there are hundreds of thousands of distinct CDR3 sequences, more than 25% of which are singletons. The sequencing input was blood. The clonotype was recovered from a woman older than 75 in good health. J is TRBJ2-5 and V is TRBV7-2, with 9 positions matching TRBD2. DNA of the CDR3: TGTGTCAGCAGCTTAGGGCCTAGCGGGGCGCAAGAGACCCAGTACTTC. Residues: CVSSLGPSGAQETQYF.